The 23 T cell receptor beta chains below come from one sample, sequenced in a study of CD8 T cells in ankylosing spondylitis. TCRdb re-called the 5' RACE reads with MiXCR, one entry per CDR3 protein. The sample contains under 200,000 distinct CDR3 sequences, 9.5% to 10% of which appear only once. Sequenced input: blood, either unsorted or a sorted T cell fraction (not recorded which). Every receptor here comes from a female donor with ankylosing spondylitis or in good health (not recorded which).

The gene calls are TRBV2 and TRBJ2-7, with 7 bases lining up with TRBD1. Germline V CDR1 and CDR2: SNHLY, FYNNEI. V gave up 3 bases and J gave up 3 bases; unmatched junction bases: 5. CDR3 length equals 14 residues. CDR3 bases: TGTGCCAGCAGTGAGGTGGCAGGGGGCTACGAGCAGTACTTC. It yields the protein CASSEVAGGYEQYF.

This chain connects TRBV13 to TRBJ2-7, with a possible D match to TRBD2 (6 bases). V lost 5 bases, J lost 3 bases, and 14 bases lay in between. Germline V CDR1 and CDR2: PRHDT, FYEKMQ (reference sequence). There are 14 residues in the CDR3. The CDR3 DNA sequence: TGTGCCAGCAGCCAACGTAGCGGCCGCTACGAGCAGTACTTC. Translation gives CASSQRSGRYEQYF.

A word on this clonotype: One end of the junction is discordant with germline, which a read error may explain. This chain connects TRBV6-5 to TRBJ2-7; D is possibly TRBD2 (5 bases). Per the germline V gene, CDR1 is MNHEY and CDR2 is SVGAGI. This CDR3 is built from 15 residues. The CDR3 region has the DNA TGTGACAGCAGCCAACGCGCGGGCGAAGACTACGAGCAGTACTTC. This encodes CDSSQRAGEDYEQYF.

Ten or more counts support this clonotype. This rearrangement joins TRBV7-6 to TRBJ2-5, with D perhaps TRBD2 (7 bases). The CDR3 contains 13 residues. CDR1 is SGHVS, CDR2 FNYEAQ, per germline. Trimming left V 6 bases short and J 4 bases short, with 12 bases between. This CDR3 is CASRGGGGETQYF. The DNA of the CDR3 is TGTGCCAGCAGAGGGGGAGGGGGAGAGACCCAGTACTTC. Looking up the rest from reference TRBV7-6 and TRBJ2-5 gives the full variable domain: GAGVSQSPRYKVTKRGQDVALRCDPISGHVSLYWYRQALGQGPEFLTYFNYEAQQDKSGLPNDRFSAERPEGSISTLTIQRTEQRDSAMYRCASRGGGGETQYFGPGTRLLVL.

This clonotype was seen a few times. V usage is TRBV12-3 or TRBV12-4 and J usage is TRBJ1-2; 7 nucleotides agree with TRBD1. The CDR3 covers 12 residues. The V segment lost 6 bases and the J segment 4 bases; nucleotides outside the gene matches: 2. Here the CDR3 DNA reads TGTGCCAGCAGCCAGGGGGTCTATGGCTACACCTTC. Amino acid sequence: CASSQGVYGYTF.

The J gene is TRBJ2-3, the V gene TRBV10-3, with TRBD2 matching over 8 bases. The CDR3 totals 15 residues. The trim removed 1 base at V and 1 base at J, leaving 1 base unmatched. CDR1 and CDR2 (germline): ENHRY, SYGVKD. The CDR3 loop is CAISEWREGTDTQYF. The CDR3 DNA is TGTGCCATCAGTGAGTGGCGGGAGGGCACAGATACGCAGTATTTT.

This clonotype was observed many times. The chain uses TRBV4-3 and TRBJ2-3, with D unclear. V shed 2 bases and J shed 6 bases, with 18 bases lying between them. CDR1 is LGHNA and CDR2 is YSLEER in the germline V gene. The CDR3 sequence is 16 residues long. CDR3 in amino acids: CASSQSHSALGDTQYF. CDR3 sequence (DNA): TGCGCCAGCAGCCAATCCCACAGTGCTTTAGGCGATACGCAGTATTTT.

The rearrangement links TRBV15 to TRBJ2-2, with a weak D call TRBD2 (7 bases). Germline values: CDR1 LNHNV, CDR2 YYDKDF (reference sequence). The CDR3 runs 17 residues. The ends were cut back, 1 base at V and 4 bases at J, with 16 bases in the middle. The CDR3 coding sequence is TGTGCCACCAGCAGAGCTGGGGGGGCGATTTTCACCGGGGAGCTGTTTTTT. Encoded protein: CATSRAGGAIFTGELFF.

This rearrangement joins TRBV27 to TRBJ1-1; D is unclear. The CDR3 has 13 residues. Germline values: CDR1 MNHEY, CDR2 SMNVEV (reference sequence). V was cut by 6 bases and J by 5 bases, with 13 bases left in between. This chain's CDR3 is CASRLAHRTEAFF. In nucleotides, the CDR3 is TGTGCCAGCAGGTTGGCACATCGGACTGAAGCTTTCTTT.

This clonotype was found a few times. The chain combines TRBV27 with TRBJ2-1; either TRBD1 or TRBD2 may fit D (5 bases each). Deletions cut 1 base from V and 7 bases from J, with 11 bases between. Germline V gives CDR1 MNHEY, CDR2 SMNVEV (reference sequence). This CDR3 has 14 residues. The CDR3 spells CASSLLGEWNEQFF. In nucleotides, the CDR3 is TGTGCCAGCAGTTTATTGGGGGAGTGGAATGAGCAGTTCTTC.

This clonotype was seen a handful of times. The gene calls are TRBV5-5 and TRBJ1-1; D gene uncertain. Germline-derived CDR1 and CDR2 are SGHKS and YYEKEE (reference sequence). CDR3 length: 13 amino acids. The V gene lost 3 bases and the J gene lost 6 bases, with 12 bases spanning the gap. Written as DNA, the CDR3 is TGTGCCAGCAGCTCCGGGCCTAGCCCTGAAGCTTTCTTT. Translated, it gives CASSSGPSPEAFF.

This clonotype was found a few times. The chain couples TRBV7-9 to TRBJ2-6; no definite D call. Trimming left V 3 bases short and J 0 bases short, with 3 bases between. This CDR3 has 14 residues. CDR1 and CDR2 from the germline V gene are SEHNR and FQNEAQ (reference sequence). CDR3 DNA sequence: TGTGCCAGCAGCTTTGTCTCTGGGGCCAACGTCCTGACTTTC. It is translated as CASSFVSGANVLTF.

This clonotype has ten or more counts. The CDR3 sequence: CSAQRDTQYF. For the CDR3, the DNA is TGCAGCGCTCAAAGGGATACGCAGTATTTT. This chain connects TRBV29-1 to TRBJ2-3; no clear D. Trimming cost V 7 bases and J 6 bases, with 8 bases left between them. The CDR3 spans 10 residues. Germline assignment: CDR1 SQVTM and CDR2 ANQGSEA.

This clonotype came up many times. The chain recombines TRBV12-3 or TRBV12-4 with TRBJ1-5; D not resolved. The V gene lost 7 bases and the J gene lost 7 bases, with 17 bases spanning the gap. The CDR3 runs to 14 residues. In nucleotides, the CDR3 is TGTGCCAGCACCGAGCGCCGGGGATCCCAGCCCCAGCATTTT. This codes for CASTERRGSQPQHF.

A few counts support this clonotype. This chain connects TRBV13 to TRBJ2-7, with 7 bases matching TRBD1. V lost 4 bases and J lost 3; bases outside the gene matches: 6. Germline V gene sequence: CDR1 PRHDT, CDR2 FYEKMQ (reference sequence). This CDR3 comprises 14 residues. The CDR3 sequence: CASSSRGKGYEQYF. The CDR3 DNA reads TGTGCCAGCAGCTCCAGGGGGAAGGGCTACGAGCAGTACTTC. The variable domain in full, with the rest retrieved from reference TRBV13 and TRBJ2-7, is AAGVIQSPRHLIKEKRETATLKCYPIPRHDTVYWYQQGPGQDPQFLISFYEKMQSDKGSIPDRFSAQQFSDYHSELNMSSLELGDSALYFCASSSRGKGYEQYFGPGTRLTVT.

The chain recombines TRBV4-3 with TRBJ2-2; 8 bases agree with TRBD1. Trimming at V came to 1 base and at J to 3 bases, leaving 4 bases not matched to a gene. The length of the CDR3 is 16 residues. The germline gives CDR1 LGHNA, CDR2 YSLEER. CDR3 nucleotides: TGCGCCAGCAGCCAAGGGACAGGGAGGTACACCGGGGAGCTGTTTTTT. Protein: CASSQGTGRYTGELFF.

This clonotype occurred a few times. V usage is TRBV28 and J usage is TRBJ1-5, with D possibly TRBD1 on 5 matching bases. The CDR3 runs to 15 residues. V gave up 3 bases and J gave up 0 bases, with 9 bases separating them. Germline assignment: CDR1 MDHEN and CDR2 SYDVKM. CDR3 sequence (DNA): TGTGCCAGCAGTTTCATGGGGGATAGCAATCAGCCCCAGCATTTT. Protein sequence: CASSFMGDSNQPQHF.

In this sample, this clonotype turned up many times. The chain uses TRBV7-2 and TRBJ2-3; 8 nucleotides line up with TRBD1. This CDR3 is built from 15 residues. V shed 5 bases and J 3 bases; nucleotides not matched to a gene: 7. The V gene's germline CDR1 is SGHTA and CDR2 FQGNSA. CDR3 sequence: CASSPWTGNTDTQYF. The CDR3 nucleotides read TGTGCCAGCAGCCCCTGGACAGGGAATACAGATACGCAGTATTTT.

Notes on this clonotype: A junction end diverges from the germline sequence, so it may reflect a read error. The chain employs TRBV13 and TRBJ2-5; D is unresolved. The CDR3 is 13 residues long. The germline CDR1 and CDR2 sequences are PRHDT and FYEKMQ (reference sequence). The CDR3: CASSLGAIEIQYF. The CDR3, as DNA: TGTGCCAGCAGCTTAGGGGCTATAGAGATCCAGTACTTC.

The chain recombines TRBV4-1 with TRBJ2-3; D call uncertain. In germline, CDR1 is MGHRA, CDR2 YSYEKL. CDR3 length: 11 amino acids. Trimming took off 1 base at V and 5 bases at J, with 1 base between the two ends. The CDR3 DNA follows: TGCGCCAGCAGCCAAGTAGATACGCAGTATTTT. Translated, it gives CASSQVDTQYF.

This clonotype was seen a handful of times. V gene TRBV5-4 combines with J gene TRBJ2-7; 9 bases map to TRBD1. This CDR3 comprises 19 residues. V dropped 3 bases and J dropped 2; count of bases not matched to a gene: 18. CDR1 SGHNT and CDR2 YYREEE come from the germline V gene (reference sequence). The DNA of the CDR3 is TGTGCCAGCAGCTCTCCCCCCCTCCTGGGACAGGGCATCGCCTACGAGCAGTACTTC. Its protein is CASSSPPLLGQGIAYEQYF.

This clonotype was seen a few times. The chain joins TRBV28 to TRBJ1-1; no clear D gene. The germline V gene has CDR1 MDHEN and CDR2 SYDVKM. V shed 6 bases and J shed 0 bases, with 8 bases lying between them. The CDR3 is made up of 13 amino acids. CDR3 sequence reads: CASRRLMNTEAFF. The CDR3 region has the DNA TGTGCCAGCAGGAGACTTATGAACACTGAAGCTTTCTTT.

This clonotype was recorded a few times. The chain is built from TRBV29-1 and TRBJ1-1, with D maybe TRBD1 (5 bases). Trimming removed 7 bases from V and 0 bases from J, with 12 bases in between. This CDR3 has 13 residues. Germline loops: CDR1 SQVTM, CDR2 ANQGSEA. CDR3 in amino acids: CSARTSVNTEAFF. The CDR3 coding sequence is TGCAGCGCTCGGACATCTGTGAACACTGAAGCTTTCTTT.